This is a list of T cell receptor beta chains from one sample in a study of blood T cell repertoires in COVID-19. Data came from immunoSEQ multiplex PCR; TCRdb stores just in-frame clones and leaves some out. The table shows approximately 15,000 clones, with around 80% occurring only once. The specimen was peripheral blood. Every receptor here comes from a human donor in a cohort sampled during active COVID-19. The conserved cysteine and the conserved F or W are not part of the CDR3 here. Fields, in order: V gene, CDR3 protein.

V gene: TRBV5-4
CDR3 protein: ASSLPLAGSVRAYNEQF

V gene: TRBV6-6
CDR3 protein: ASSRRREGYSNQPQH

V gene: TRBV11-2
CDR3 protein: ASSQQGRDTEAF

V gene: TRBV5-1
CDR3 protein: ASSLAPTGGGYNSPLH

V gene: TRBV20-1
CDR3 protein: SARYTEAF

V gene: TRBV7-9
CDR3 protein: ASTKDRVTYEQY

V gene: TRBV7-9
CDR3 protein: ASSPNNSGEQF

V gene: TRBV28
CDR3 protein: ASSTFSEKLF

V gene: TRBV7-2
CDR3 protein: ASRGPASGYEQF

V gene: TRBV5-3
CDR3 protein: ARSFEYGSLNEKLF

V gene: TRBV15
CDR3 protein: ATSRQGSNQPQH

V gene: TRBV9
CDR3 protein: ASSVDGANQPQH